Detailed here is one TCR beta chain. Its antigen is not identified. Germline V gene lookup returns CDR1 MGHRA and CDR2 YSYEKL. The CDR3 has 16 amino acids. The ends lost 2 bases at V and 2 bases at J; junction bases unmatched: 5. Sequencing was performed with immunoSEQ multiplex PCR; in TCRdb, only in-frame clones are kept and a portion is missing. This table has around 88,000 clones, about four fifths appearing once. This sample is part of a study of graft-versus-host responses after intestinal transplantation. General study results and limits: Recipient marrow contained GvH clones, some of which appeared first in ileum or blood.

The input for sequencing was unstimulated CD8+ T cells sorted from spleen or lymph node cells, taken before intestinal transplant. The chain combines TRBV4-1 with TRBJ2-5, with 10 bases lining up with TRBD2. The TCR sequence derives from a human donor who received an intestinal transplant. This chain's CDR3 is CASSQLAGVSQETQYF. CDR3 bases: TGCGCCAGCAGCCAACTAGCGGGGGTGAGTCAAGAGACCCAGTACTTC.